These T cell receptor beta chains were read from a single sample in a study of blood T cell repertoires in COVID-19. Sequencing used immunoSEQ multiplex PCR; TCRdb keeps in-frame clones, though not all of them. Among around 200,000 clones, approximately 87% were seen once, and the ten largest hold roughly 2.2%. Sequencing used peripheral blood. These receptors were obtained from a woman aged 45-65 years with acute or convalescent COVID-19. Both conserved end residues are part of each CDR3. Fields, in order: D gene, V gene, clone size, J gene, CDR3 DNA, CDR3 protein. D genes are given only for firm matches. Rows may omit the clone size; those that give it use once, few, many or a size class.

>.|TRBV13|.|TRBJ2-5
TGTGCCAGCAGCCTGCAGCGGGCCCAGACCCAGTACTTC
CASSLQRAQTQYF
>.|TRBV6-2/TRBV6-3|.|TRBJ2-5
TGTGCCAGCAGTTATCGGGATTGGACCAATACAATGGAGACCCAGTACTTC
CASSYRDWTNTMETQYF
>.|TRBV9|.|TRBJ2-5
TGTGCCAGCAGCGAGCTAGGGGCGAGTCAAGAGACCCAGTACTTC
CASSELGASQETQYF
>.|TRBV12-5|.|TRBJ2-6
TGTGCTAGTGGCAGGGACGGGAGCTCTGGGGCCAACGTCCTGACTTTC
CASGRDGSSGANVLTF
>.|TRBV21-1|.|TRBJ2-1
TGTGCCAGCAGCCCTCGGACTAGCGGGAGGACGTCTTCGAATGAGCAGTTCTTC
CASSPRTSGRTSSNEQFF
>TRBD2|TRBV11-2|.|TRBJ2-2
TGTGCCAGCAGCTTAGTGGCGGGAGGGACCGGGGAGCTGTTTTTT
CASSLVAGGTGELFF
>.|TRBV11-3|once|TRBJ1-2
TGTGCCAGCAGCTCCGTACAGGGAGCCAACTATGGCTACACCTTC
CASSSVQGANYGYTF
>.|TRBV5-1|.|TRBJ1-1
TGCGCCAGCAGCCTCCCAGGGAACACTGAAGCTTTCTTT
CASSLPGNTEAFF
>.|TRBV7-9|.|TRBJ1-2
TGTGCCAGCAGCCCATCGGTAGTCTATGGCTACACCTTC
CASSPSVVYGYTF
>.|TRBV3-1/TRBV3-2|few|TRBJ1-2
TGTGCCAGCAGCACCCAGGGAAACTATGGCTACACCTTC
CASSTQGNYGYTF
>TRBD1|TRBV7-9|once|TRBJ1-3
TGTGCCAGCAGCCTTTGGACAGGGACGGTGGGAAACACCATATATTTT
CASSLWTGTVGNTIYF
>.|TRBV19|.|TRBJ1-3
TGTGCCAGTAGTAAATGGAACGGAGACTCTGGAAACACCATATATTTT
CASSKWNGDSGNTIYF
>.|TRBV7-2|once|TRBJ2-3
TGTGCCAGCAGCTTAGGAACAGGCACAGATACGCAGTATTTT
CASSLGTGTDTQYF
>TRBD1|TRBV7-3|.|TRBJ2-1
TGTGCCAGCAGCTTTCGACAGGGGGCTGGGGATGAGCAGTTCTTC
CASSFRQGAGDEQFF
>TRBD1|TRBV18|.|TRBJ1-1
TGTGCCAGCTCACCCGGACAGGGACAGTTTGAAGCTTTCTTT
CASSPGQGQFEAFF
>TRBD1|TRBV3-1/TRBV3-2|.|TRBJ1-3
TGTGCCAGCAGCCCGACAGGGGCCTCTGGAAACACCATATATTTT
CASSPTGASGNTIYF
>TRBD1|TRBV24-1|.|TRBJ1-6
TGTGCCACCATGTTTCCGGACAGGGCACTCTTTCCCCTCCACTTT
CATMFPDRALFPLHF
>TRBD1|TRBV7-9|.|TRBJ2-5
TGTGCCAGCAGCTTACGGACAGGTCGTCAAGAGACCCAGTACTTC
CASSLRTGRQETQYF
>TRBD1|TRBV3-1/TRBV3-2|.|TRBJ2-5
TGTGCCAGCAGCCACCCGGACAGGGAAGAGACCCAGTACTTC
CASSHPDREETQYF
>.|TRBV4-1|.|TRBJ1-1
TGCGCCAGCAGCCATTTATTTGACAGCCCGAAAGGTTTCTTT
CASSHLFDSPKGFF
>.|TRBV28|.|TRBJ1-2
TGTGCCAGCCAGAAGCGCTATGGCTACACCTTC
CASQKRYGYTF
>.|TRBV6-6|.|TRBJ1-2
TGTGCCAGCAGCCTGGGGGGAGTCGGTGGCTACACCTTC
CASSLGGVGGYTF
>.|TRBV18|.|TRBJ2-2
TGTGCCAGCTCACCACGGCTCCCATCCGGGGAGCTGTTTTTT
CASSPRLPSGELFF
>TRBD1|TRBV19|.|TRBJ2-1
TGTGCCAGTAGTATCGCCCTCATACAGGGGAATGAGCAGTTCTTC
CASSIALIQGNEQFF
>.|TRBV25-1|.|TRBJ1-6
TGTGCCAGCAGCGCGGGGATTGGGTCACCCCTCCACTTT
CASSAGIGSPLHF
>TRBD1|TRBV7-3|once|TRBJ1-1
TGTGCCAGCAGCTTAATGGGCCTGGACAGGGCCACTGAAGCTTTCTTT
CASSLMGLDRATEAFF
>.|TRBV10-3|.|TRBJ1-6
TGTGCCATCAGTGACGTCTCACAGGGCTCCTATAATTCACCCCTCCACTTT
CAISDVSQGSYNSPLHF
>TRBD1|TRBV3-1/TRBV3-2|few|TRBJ1-1
TGTGCCAGCAGCCAGGGGACAGCTCTTGAAGCTTTCTTT
CASSQGTALEAFF
>TRBD1|TRBV5-1|once|TRBJ2-5
TGCGCCAGCAGCCCGACAGGGGAAGAGACCCAGTACTTC
CASSPTGEETQYF
>TRBD2|TRBV11-3|.|TRBJ2-2
TGTGCCAGCAGCTCTCGACTAGCGGGAGGATCCGGGGAGCTGTTTTTT
CASSSRLAGGSGELFF
>.|TRBV6-2/TRBV6-3|.|TRBJ2-1
TGTGCCAGCAGCCCGCGGAGGGGGCCCTACAATGAGCAGTTCTTC
CASSPRRGPYNEQFF
>.|TRBV10-1|.|TRBJ2-5
TGCGCCAGCCCTCAGGGGCAAGAGACCCAGTACTTC
CASPQGQETQYF
>TRBD2|TRBV5-1|once|TRBJ2-5
TGCGCCAGCAGCCCGACTAGCGGGGAAGAGACCCAGTACTTC
CASSPTSGEETQYF
>.|TRBV10-3|.|TRBJ2-1
TGTGCCATCAGTGAGTCTCGAGGGCCGTATGAGCAGTTCTTC
CAISESRGPYEQFF
>TRBD2|TRBV7-2|.|TRBJ2-2
TGTGCCAGCAGCTTCAACGGGAGGGCCTTCACCGGGGAGCTGTTTTTT
CASSFNGRAFTGELFF
>.|TRBV6-5|.|TRBJ1-2
TGTGCCAGCAGAAAGGGGTTGAACTATGGCTACACCTTC
CASRKGLNYGYTF
>.|TRBV7-9|.|TRBJ1-5
TGTGCCAGCAGCTTAGCCAGGGCTCAGCCCCAGCATTTT
CASSLARAQPQHF
>TRBD1|TRBV5-1|.|TRBJ2-1
TGCGCCAGCAGCAGTGGGGACAGTTACAATGAGCAGTTCTTC
CASSSGDSYNEQFF
>TRBD2|TRBV18|.|TRBJ2-5
TGTGCCAGCTCAGAGGGACTAGCGATTGAAGAGACCCAGTACTTC
CASSEGLAIEETQYF
>TRBD1|TRBV6-5|.|TRBJ1-4
TGTGCCAGCAGCCCCGGGACAGGACGAGAAAAACTGTTTTTT
CASSPGTGREKLFF
>TRBD2|TRBV7-8|once|TRBJ2-1
TGTGCCAGCAGCTTACCCGGGACTAGAGGTAATGAGCAGTTCTTC
CASSLPGTRGNEQFF
>.|TRBV19|.|TRBJ2-2
TGTGCCAGTAGTTGGGGCCAGGGGACCGGGGAGCTGTTTTTT
CASSWGQGTGELFF
>TRBD2|TRBV5-4|.|TRBJ2-7
TGTGCCAGCAGTCCTGGACTAGCGGGAGACAGGGAGCAGTACTTC
CASSPGLAGDREQYF
>TRBD1|TRBV24-1|.|TRBJ2-2
TGTGCCACCAGTGATCCGGGACAGGGCACCGGGGAGCTGTTTTTT
CATSDPGQGTGELFF
>TRBD2|TRBV10-3|.|TRBJ2-2
TGTGCCATCACCAGGACTAGCTTGGGAGGGACCGGGGAGCTGTTTTTT
CAITRTSLGGTGELFF
>TRBD1|TRBV19|few|TRBJ2-7
TGTGCCAGTAGTGACCGGGACAGAGCATACGAGCAGTACTTC
CASSDRDRAYEQYF
>TRBD2|TRBV6-1|.|TRBJ2-1
TGTGCCAGCAGTGAAACCTGGGAACTAGCGGTCGTCGAGAAAAAGAATGAGCAGTTCTTC
CASSETWELAVVEKKNEQFF
>TRBD1|TRBV4-3|.|TRBJ1-2
TGCGCCAGCAGCCAAGATTGGGACAGCGTTTCGGAACTGGATGGCTACACCTTC
CASSQDWDSVSELDGYTF
>.|TRBV11-3|.|TRBJ2-7
TGTGCCAGCAGCCTTCCTACCTACGAGCAGTACTTC
CASSLPTYEQYF
>.|TRBV30|.|TRBJ2-7
TGTGCCTGGAGTTTACAGGGATACGAGCAGTACTTC
CAWSLQGYEQYF
>TRBD1|TRBV19|few|TRBJ1-3
TGTGCCAGTAGTACGGGGACAGGCGACTCTGGAAACACCATATATTTT
CASSTGTGDSGNTIYF
>TRBD1|TRBV6-2/TRBV6-3|.|TRBJ1-5
TGTGCCAGCAGTACATCAACCGGGACAGGGGACCTCGGGTCCCAGCATTTT
CASSTSTGTGDLGSQHF
>TRBD1|TRBV20-1|.|TRBJ1-5
TGCAGTGCTAGTGGACAGGGCGCCAATCAGCCCCAGCATTTT
CSASGQGANQPQHF
>.|TRBV5-5|.|TRBJ2-1
TGTGCCAGCAGCTTGGCAGGGACCTACAATGAGCAGTTCTTC
CASSLAGTYNEQFF
>.|TRBV12-5|.|TRBJ1-5
TGTGCTAGTGGTTTGGGCGCCACTAGCAATCAGCCCCAGCATTTT
CASGLGATSNQPQHF
>TRBD2|TRBV6-1|.|TRBJ2-1
TGTGCCAGCAGTGAAGGGGCGGGGGGTGAGCAGTTCTTC
CASSEGAGGEQFF
>TRBD2|TRBV30|.|TRBJ2-1
TGTGCCTGGAACGGGGGGTCTTACAATGAGCAGTTCTTC
CAWNGGSYNEQFF
>.|TRBV2|.|TRBJ1-1
TGTGCCAGCAGTGAATTCGTGAACACTGAAGCTTTCTTT
CASSEFVNTEAFF
>TRBD2|TRBV27|.|TRBJ2-5
TGTGCCAGCAGACAACTAGCGGGGGGCCTACAAGAGACCCAGTACTTC
CASRQLAGGLQETQYF
>TRBD1|TRBV18|.|TRBJ1-4
TGTGCCAGCTCACCCAAGGACAGGGGGCTTGAAAAACTGTTTTTT
CASSPKDRGLEKLFF